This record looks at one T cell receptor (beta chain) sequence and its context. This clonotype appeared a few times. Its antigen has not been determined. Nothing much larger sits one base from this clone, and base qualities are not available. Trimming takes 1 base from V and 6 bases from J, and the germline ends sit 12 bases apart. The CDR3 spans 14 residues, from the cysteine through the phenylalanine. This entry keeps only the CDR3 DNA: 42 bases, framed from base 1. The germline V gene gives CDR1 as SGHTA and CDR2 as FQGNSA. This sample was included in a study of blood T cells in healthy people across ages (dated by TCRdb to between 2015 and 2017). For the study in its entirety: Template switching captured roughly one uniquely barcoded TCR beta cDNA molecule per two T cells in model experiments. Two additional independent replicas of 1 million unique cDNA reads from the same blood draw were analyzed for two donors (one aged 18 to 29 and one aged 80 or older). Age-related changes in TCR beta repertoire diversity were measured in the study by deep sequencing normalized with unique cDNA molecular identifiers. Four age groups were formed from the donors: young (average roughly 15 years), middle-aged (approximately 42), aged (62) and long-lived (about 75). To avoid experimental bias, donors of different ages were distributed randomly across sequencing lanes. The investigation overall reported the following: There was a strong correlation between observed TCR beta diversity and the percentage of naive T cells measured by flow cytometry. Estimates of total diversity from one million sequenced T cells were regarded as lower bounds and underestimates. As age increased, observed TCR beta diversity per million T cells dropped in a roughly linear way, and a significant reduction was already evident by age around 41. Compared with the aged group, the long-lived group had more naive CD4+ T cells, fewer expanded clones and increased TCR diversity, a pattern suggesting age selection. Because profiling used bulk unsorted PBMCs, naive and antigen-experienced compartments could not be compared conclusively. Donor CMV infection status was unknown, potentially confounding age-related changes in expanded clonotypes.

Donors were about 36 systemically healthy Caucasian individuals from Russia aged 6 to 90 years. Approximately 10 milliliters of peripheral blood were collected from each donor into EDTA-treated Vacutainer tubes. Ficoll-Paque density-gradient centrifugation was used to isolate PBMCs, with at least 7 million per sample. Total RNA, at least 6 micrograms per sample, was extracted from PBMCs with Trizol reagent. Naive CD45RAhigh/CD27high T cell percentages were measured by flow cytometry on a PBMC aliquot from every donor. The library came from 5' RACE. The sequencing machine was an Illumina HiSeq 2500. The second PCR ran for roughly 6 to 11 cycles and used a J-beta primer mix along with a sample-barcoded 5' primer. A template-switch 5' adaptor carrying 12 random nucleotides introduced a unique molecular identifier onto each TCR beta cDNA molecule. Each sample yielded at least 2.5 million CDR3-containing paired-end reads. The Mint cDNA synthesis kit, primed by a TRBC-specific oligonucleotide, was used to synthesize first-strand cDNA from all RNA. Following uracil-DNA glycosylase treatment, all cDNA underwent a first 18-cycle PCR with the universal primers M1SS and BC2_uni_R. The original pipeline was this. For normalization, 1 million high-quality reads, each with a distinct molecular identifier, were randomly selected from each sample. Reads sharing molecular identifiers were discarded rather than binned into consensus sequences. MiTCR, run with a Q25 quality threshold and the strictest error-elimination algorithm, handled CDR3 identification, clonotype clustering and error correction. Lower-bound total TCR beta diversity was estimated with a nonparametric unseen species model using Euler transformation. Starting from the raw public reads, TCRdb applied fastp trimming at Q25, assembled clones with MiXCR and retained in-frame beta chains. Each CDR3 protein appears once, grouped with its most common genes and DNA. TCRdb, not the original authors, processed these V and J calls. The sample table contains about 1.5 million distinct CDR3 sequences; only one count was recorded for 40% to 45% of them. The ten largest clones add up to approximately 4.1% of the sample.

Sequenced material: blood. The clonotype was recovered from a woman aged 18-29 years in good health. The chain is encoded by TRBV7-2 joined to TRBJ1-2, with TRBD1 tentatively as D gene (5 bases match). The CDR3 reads CASSLERGVHGYTF. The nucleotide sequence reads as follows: TGTGCCAGCAGCTTAGAACGGGGGGTACATGGCTACACCTTC. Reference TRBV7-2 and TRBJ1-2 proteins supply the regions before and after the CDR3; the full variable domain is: GAGVSQSPSNKVTEKGKDVELRCDPISGHTALYWYRQSLGQGLEFLIYFQGNSAPDKSGLPSDRFSAERTGGSVSTLTIQRTQQEDSAVYLCASSLERGVHGYTFGSGTRLTVV.